The 5 T cell receptor beta chains listed next were all sequenced from one sample in a study of cytomegalovirus exposure and HLA in healthy donors. The study ran its PCR with 60 Vbeta and 13 Jbeta primers. Measured with immunoSEQ multiplex PCR; TCRdb has only the in-frame clones, and not every one. Among 140,000 or so clones listed, 82% were seen once. Material for sequencing was PBMCs. The receptor set was obtained from a male donor in good health and CMV-seronegative.

The V call is TRBV7-9, the J call TRBJ2-7, with a weak D call TRBD1 (6 bases). The V end was cut by 2 bases, the J end by 7 bases, with 12 bases between. The CDR3 spans 13 residues. CDR1 is SEHNR, CDR2 FQNEAQ, per germline (reference sequence). The CDR3 region has the DNA TGTGCCAGCAGCTTATATGCAGGGGAGGAGCAGTACTTC. It specifies CASSLYAGEEQYF.

The chain is built from TRBV2 and TRBJ2-7, with 12 bases matching TRBD1. V shed 6 bases and J 6 bases; nucleotides not matched to a gene: 6. The length of the CDR3 is 14 residues. CDR1 is SNHLY, CDR2 FYNNEI, per germline. Here the CDR3 DNA reads TGTGCCAGCAGCCCGGGACAGGGGGCGGTCGAGCAGTACTTC. Its protein is CASSPGQGAVEQYF.

The rearrangement links TRBV19 to TRBJ2-7, with 10 bases fitting TRBD2. J was trimmed by 6 bases and V by 5 bases; bases with no gene match: 7. The germline CDR1 and CDR2 sequences are LNHDA and SQIVND (reference sequence). CDR3 length: 14 amino acids. The CDR3 reads CASSWASGSGEQYF. Written as DNA, the CDR3 is TGTGCCAGTAGTTGGGCTAGCGGGAGTGGCGAGCAGTACTTC.

The rearrangement links TRBV5-4 to TRBJ2-1; TRBD1 is a possible D gene (5 bases). The CDR3 length is 14 residues. The V end was cut by 10 bases, the J end by 5 bases, with 19 bases between. Germline lookup yields CDR1 SGHNT and CDR2 YYREEE (reference sequence). The CDR3 spells CASWVGLQDNEQFF. In nucleotides, the CDR3 is TGTGCCTCTTGGGTGGGGCTCCAGGACAATGAGCAGTTCTTC.

The rearrangement links TRBV2 to TRBJ2-3; 7 bases match TRBD1. Per germline, CDR1 SNHLY and CDR2 FYNNEI. V shed 5 bases and J 2 bases; nucleotides not matched to a gene: 7. CDR3 length: 15 amino acids. This CDR3 reads CASSSQGIHTDTQYF. The CDR3 nucleotides read TGTGCCAGCAGTTCACAGGGGATCCACACAGATACGCAGTATTTT.